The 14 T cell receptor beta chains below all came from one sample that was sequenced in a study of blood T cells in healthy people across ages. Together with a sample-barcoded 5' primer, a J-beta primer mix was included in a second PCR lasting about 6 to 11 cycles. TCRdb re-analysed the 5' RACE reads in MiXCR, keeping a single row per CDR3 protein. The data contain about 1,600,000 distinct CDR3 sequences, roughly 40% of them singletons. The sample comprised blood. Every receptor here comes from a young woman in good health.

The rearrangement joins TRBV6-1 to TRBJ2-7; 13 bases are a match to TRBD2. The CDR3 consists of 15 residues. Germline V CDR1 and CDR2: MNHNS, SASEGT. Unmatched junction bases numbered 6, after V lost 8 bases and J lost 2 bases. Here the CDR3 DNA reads TGTGCCAGCCTGGAACTAGCGGGAGGGCCCTACGAGCAGTACTTC. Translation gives CASLELAGGPYEQYF.

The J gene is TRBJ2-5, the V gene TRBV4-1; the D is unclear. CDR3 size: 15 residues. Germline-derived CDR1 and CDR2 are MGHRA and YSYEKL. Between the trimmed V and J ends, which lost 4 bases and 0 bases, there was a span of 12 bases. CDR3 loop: CASSPWSAYQETQYF. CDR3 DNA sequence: TGCGCCAGCAGCCCCTGGAGCGCGTACCAAGAGACCCAGTACTTC.

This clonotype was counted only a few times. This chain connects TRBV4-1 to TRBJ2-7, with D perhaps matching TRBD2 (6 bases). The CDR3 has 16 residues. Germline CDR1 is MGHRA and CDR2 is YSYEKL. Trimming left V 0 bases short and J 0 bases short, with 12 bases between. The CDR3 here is CASSQDRIAASYEQYF. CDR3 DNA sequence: TGCGCCAGCAGCCAAGATCGAATAGCGGCCTCCTACGAGCAGTACTTC.

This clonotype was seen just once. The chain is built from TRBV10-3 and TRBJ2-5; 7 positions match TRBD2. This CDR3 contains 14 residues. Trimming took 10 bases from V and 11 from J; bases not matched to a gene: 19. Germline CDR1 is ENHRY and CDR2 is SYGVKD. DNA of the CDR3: TGTGCCACGCGGGGGTCTCTAGGCTACAATGAGCAGTACTTC. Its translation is CATRGSLGYNEQYF.

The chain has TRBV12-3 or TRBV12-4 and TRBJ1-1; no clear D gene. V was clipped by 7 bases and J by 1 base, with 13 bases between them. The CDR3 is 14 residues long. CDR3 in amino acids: CASTLRTGNTEAFF. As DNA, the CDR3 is TGTGCCAGCACCCTCCGAACCGGGAACACTGAAGCTTTCTTT.

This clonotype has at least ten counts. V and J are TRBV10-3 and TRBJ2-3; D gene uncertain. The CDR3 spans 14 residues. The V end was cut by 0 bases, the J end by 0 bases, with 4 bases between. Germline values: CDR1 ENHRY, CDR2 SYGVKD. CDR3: CAISESLSTDTQYF. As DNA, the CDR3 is TGTGCCATCAGTGAGTCTCTGAGCACAGATACGCAGTATTTT.

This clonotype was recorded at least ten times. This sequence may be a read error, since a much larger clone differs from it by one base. CDR3 in DNA: TGCAGTGCTAAGGATCAAGGAGCGGGAGCCTTAGGGGTGGAGTACTTC. Translation gives CSAKDQGAGALGVEYF. The chain carries TRBV20-1 and TRBJ2-5, with TRBD2 matching over 8 bases. The CDR3 is made up of 16 amino acids. Per germline, CDR1 DFQATT and CDR2 SNEGSKA (reference sequence). Trimming cost V 4 bases and J 12 bases; bases outside gene matches: 22.

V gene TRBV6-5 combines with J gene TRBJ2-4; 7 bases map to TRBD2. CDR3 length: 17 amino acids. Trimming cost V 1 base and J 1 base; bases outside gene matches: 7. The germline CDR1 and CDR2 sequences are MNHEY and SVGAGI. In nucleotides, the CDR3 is TGTGCCAGCAGTTACTATAGTGGGGGGGTGGCCAAAAACATTCAGTACTTC. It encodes CASSYYSGGVAKNIQYF.

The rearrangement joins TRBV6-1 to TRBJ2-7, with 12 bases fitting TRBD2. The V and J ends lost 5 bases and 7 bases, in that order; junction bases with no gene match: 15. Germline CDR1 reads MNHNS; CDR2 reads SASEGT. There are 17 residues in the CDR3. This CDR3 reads CASSPRTSGALYNEQYF. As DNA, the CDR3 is TGTGCCAGCAGTCCCCGGACTAGCGGGGCTTTATACAATGAGCAGTACTTC.

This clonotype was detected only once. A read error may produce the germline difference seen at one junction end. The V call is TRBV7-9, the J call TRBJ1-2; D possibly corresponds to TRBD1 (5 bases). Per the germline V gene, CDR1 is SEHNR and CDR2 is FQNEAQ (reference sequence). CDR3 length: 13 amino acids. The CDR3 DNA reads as TGTGCTAGCAGCCCCTCAGGGTCTCAGGGCTACACCTTC. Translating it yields CASSPSGSQGYTF.

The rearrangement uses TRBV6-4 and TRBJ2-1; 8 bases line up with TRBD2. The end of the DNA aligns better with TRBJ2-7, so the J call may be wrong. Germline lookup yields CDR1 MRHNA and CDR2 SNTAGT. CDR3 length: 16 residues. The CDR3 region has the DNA TGTGCCAGTCACCCACGCGGGGGGCCCCCCTACAATGAGCAGTACTTC. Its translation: CASHPRGGPPYNEQYF.

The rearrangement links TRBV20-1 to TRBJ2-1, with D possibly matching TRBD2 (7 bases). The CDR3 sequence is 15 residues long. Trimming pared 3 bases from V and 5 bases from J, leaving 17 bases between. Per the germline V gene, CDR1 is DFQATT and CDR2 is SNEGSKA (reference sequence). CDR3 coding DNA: TGCAGTGCTAGGGGGGCGGGGGCGGTACACAATGAGCAGTTCTTC. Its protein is CSARGAGAVHNEQFF.

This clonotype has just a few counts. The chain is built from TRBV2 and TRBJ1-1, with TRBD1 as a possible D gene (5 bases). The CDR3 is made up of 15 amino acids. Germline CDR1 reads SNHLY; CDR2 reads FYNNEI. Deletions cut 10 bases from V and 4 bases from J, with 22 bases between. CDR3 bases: TGTGCCACCAAGGCATCTCAGGTGGGGGGCACTGAAGCTTTCTTT. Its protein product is CATKASQVGGTEAFF. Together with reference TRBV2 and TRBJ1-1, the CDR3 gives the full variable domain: EPEVTQTPSHQVTQMGQEVILRCVPISNHLYFYWYRQILGQKVEFLVSFYNNEISEKSEIFDDQFSVERPDGSNFTLKIRSTKLEDSAMYFCATKASQVGGTEAFFGQGTRLTVV.

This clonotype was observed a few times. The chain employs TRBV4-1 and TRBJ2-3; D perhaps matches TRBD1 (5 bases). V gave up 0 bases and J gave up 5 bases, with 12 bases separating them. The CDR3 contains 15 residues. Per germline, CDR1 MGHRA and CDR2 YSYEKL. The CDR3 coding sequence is TGCGCCAGCAGCCAAGACCAGGGATTGGAAGATACGCAGTATTTT. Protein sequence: CASSQDQGLEDTQYF.